This T cell receptor (beta chain) was documented in a study of vaccination and CD4 T cells after COVID-19. Treatment denoted: roughly 10-day PBMC culture with coronavirus spike peptide pools or control peptides (ViraFEST assay). A negative selection step was used to isolate CD4+ T cells once culture had run for around 10 days. The Oncomine TCR Beta short-read assay was what sequenced the DNA obtained from cultured CD4+ T cells. TCRdb ran MiXCR on the PCR reads and lists one entry per CDR3 protein. The sample has around 11,000 distinct CDR3 sequences; under 35% are singletons. Concerning this clonotype itself: Its antigen is currently unknown.

Sequencing was done on a sample of cultured CD4+ T cells from blood. The receptor was derived from a human donor with COVID-19.

This CDR3 reads CAWSPGTGLPGNTIYF. Written as DNA, the CDR3 is TGTGCCTGGAGTCCCGGGACAGGCCTCCCTGGAAACACCATATATTTT. The genes are TRBV30 and TRBJ1-3; 8 nucleotides match TRBD1. The CDR3 has 16 amino acids. CDR1 and CDR2 from the germline V gene are GTSNPN and SVGIG (reference sequence). J lost 2 bases, V lost 2 bases, and 8 bases had no gene match. The full variable domain, with the rest looked up from reference TRBV30 and TRBJ1-3, is SQTIHQWPATLVQPVGSPLSLECTVEGTSNPNLYWYRQAAGRGLQLLFYSVGIGQISSEVPQNLSASRPQDRQFILSSKKLLLSDSGFYLCAWSPGTGLPGNTIYFGEGSWLTVV.